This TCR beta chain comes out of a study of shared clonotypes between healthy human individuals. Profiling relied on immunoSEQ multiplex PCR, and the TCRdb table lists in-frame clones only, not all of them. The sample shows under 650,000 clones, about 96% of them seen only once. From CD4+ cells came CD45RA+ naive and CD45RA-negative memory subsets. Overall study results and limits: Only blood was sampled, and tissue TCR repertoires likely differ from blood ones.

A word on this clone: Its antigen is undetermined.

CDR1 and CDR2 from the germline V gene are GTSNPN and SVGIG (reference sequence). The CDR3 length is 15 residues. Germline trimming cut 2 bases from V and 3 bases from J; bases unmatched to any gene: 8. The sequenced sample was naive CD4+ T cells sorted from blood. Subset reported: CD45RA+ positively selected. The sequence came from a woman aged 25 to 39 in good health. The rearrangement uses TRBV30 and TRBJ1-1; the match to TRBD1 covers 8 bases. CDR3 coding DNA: TGTGCCTGGAGTTCACCGGGACAGGTTGACACTGAAGCTTTCTTT. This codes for CAWSSPGQVDTEAFF.